Here is one TCR beta chain with its context. This sample was included in a study of radiation and T cells in renal cell carcinoma. Study in general: Nephrectomy followed 15 Gy stereotactic body radiation by 4 weeks.

This CDR3 comprises 16 residues. The germline V and J ends were trimmed by 0 bases and 7 bases, with 19 bases remaining between them. Germline V CDR1 and CDR2: MNHNS, SASEGT. The time point: baseline pretreatment blood. Treatment noted: 15 Gy SBRT to primary tumor, nephrectomy 4 weeks later. Using immunoSEQ multiplex PCR, the repertoire was profiled, and TCRdb retains in-frame clones only, with some absent. The table records under 55,000 clones, roughly four fifths of them present only once. The sequence derives from a woman in her sixties or seventies with renal cell carcinoma. The chain employs TRBV6-1 and TRBJ2-7; D unresolved. This sample comprised blood, obtained from a patient whose treatment included radiotherapy and nephrectomy. The chain's CDR3 is CASSEAMGYPSGEQYF. The CDR3 region has the DNA TGTGCCAGCAGTGAAGCGATGGGGTACCCTTCGGGTGAGCAGTACTTC.